Each of the 4 T cell receptor beta chains below was sequenced from the same sample in a study of blood T cell repertoires in COVID-19. TCRdb keeps only in-frame clones here, not all; method: immunoSEQ multiplex PCR. The sample includes about 150,000 clones, around 79% of them seen just once. What was sequenced was peripheral blood. Receptors originate from a woman in her 70s with COVID-19, enrolled during active disease.

The chain combines TRBV15 with TRBJ1-2, with 8 bases aligning to TRBD1. Germline V gene lookup returns CDR1 LNHNV and CDR2 YYDKDF (reference sequence). The CDR3 spans 15 residues. V trimming: 6 bases; J trimming: 5 bases; junction bases outside the gene matches: 11. The CDR3 coding sequence is TGTGCCACCAGTATAGACCGAACAGGGGGATATGGCTACACCTTC. This codes for CATSIDRTGGYGYTF.

The rearrangement uses TRBV5-1 and TRBJ1-2; D not certain. Trimming stripped 0 bases from V and 5 bases from J, with 8 bases between. The CDR3 loop spans 13 amino acids. Germline CDR1 is SGHRS and CDR2 is YFSETQ. The chain's CDR3 is CASSLGRGYGYTF. The DNA of the CDR3 is TGCGCCAGCAGCTTGGGGCGGGGTTATGGCTACACCTTC.

J is TRBJ1-1 and V is TRBV9, with D uncertain. V lost 2 bases to trimming and J lost 10 bases, with 15 bases between them. Germline values: CDR1 SGDLS, CDR2 YYNGEE. The CDR3 length is 13 residues. CDR3 region: CASSVGVPGVAFF. The CDR3 DNA is TGTGCCAGCAGCGTCGGGGTACCTGGGGTAGCTTTCTTT.

The J gene is TRBJ2-7, the V gene TRBV5-1, with 8 bases identical to TRBD2. The germline CDR1 and CDR2 sequences are SGHRS and YFSETQ. The CDR3 runs 15 residues. The V gene end was trimmed by 5 bases and the J gene end by 0 bases; junction bases not matched to a gene: 7. The CDR3 reads CASRITAGGSYEQYF. CDR3 DNA: TGCGCCAGCAGAATTACCGCGGGGGGCTCCTACGAGCAGTACTTC.